Below are 28 T cell receptor beta chains sequenced from a single sample in a study of long-term antiretroviral therapy in people with HIV (dated by TCRdb to 2021 to 2024). Sequencing of the TRB variable region was done with the immunoSEQ hsTCRB v3.0 assay at survey level resolution. TCRdb's version of the immuneACCESS table is confined to in-frame rearrangements and falls short of the full clone set. An unresolved V gene accounts for under half of the shortfall where checked; the remainder is of unknown origin. This sample holds 15,000 to 20,000 clones; 90% to 95% were observed only once. Together, the top ten hold around 9.3% of the sample. This sample comprised unsorted PBMCs, obtained 0.3 years after starting antiretroviral therapy. All receptors derive from a man in his 60s with HIV.

This clone was seen once. The chain combines TRBV2 with TRBJ2-1; 7 positions agree with TRBD1. V shed 5 bases and J 8 bases; nucleotides not matched to a gene: 15. From germline, CDR1 is SNHLY and CDR2 FYNNEI. The CDR3 has 16 amino acids. The CDR3 region has the DNA TGTGCCAGCAGTTCCCTCCGACAGGGTTTTCGACATGAGCAGTTCTTC. Translated: CASSSLRQGFRHEQFF.

The chain employs TRBV7-9 and TRBJ1-6, with TRBD1 as a possible D gene (6 bases). The CDR3 totals 15 residues. Germline CDR1 is SEHNR and CDR2 is FQNEAQ (reference sequence). Trimming took off 4 bases at V and 9 bases at J, with 16 bases between the two ends. CDR3 DNA sequence: TGTGCCAGCAGCTCGGGGGGGCTTATCAGTTCACCCCTCCACTTT. Residues: CASSSGGLISSPLHF.

The chain uses TRBV20-1 and TRBJ1-2; unclear D gene. With 1 base removed from V and 8 bases from J, the gap between germline ends came to 8 bases. Germline V gene lookup returns CDR1 DFQATT and CDR2 SNEGSKA (reference sequence). The CDR3 is made up of 11 amino acids. CDR3 nucleotides: TGCAGTGCTAGAGTAAATGGGGGCTACACCTTC. It is translated as CSARVNGGYTF.

This chain uses TRBV28 with TRBJ1-2; D gene ambiguous. The CDR3 runs to 15 residues. The germline gives CDR1 MDHEN, CDR2 SYDVKM. The germline V and J ends were trimmed by 8 bases and 8 bases, with 24 bases remaining between them. The CDR3 sequence is CASVSTLTQPSGYTF. The CDR3 nucleotides read TGTGCCAGCGTCAGTACCCTTACCCAACCGTCCGGCTACACCTTC.

This sequence joins TRBV12-5 and TRBJ2-5; tentatively, D is TRBD1 (6 bases). CDR3 length equals 15 residues. V was cut by 4 bases and J by 5 bases, with 17 bases left in between. Germline V lookup: CDR1 LGHNT, CDR2 FRNRAP. The CDR3 is CASGSTQGIGETQYF. The CDR3 DNA reads as TGTGCTAGTGGTTCAACGCAGGGGATCGGCGAGACCCAGTACTTC.

V gene TRBV18 combines with J gene TRBJ2-7; D tentatively reads TRBD1 or TRBD2 (6 bases each). Germline V gene sequence: CDR1 KGHSH, CDR2 LQKENI. The germline V and J ends were trimmed by 0 bases and 5 bases, with 17 bases remaining between them. The CDR3 has 16 amino acids. The CDR3, as DNA: TGTGCCAGCTCACCACCTGGAGGGGGTGTTCCCCACGAGCAGTACTTC. Translating it yields CASSPPGGGVPHEQYF.

This chain uses TRBV7-2 with TRBJ2-7; D is unclear. The germline V gene encodes CDR1 SGHTA and CDR2 FQGNSA. This CDR3 contains 13 residues. The germline V and J ends were trimmed by 1 base and 2 bases, with 6 bases remaining between them. CDR3 sequence (DNA): TGTGCCAGCAGCTTAGGGACCCCCTACGAGCAGTACTTC. Protein product: CASSLGTPYEQYF.

CDR3 region: CASSLLRGTGFGAFF. CDR3 nucleotides: TGTGCCAGCAGCTTACTGAGAGGGACGGGCTTTGGGGCTTTCTTT. This chain connects TRBV11-2 to TRBJ1-1; a weak D match, TRBD1 (5 bases). CDR1 is SGHAT and CDR2 is FQNNGV in the germline V gene. The ends were cut back, 2 bases at V and 11 bases at J, with 21 bases in the middle. This CDR3 spans 15 amino acids.

V and J are TRBV6-1 and TRBJ1-5; D call uncertain. Looked up from germline, CDR1 is MNHNS and CDR2 is SASEGT. CDR3 length equals 15 residues. Trimming removed 1 base from V and 1 base from J, with 8 bases in between. The DNA of the CDR3 is TGTGCCAGCAGTGAAGTTCAGAGAAGCAATCAGCCCCAGCATTTT. Encoded protein: CASSEVQRSNQPQHF.

This clone is deemed large (0.1 to 1%). This chain uses TRBV7-9 with TRBJ2-7; no definite D call. V was shortened by 5 bases and J by 4 bases, with 6 bases between the two germline ends. The CDR3 is 11 residues long. Germline values: CDR1 SEHNR, CDR2 FQNEAQ (reference sequence). This chain's CDR3 is CASSLSYEQYF. CDR3 coding DNA: TGTGCCAGCAGCCTTTCTTACGAGCAGTACTTC.

J is TRBJ1-4 and V is TRBV11-2; no reliable D call. This CDR3 is 12 amino acids long. Looked up from germline, CDR1 is SGHAT and CDR2 is FQNNGV. Trimming took off 5 bases at V and 4 bases at J, with 5 bases between the two ends. CDR3 sequence (DNA): TGTGCCAGCAGCCCCGTTAATGAAAAACTGTTTTTT. As protein: CASSPVNEKLFF. Together with reference TRBV11-2 and TRBJ1-4, the CDR3 gives the full variable domain: EAGVAQSPRYKIIEKRQSVAFWCNPISGHATLYWYQQILGQGPKLLIQFQNNGVVDDSQLPKDRFSAERLKGVDSTLKIQPAKLEDSAVYLCASSPVNEKLFFGSGTQLSVL.

This chain uses TRBV18 with TRBJ2-5; no clear D gene. This CDR3 has 14 amino acids. V dropped 0 bases and J dropped 2 bases, with 7 bases sitting between them. Germline loops: CDR1 KGHSH, CDR2 LQKENI. The CDR3 reads CASSPPMLQETQYF. The DNA for the CDR3 is TGTGCCAGCTCACCACCGATGCTGCAAGAGACCCAGTACTTC.

This sequence joins TRBV4-2 and TRBJ1-2, with TRBD1 as a possible D gene (6 bases). Germline V gene data show CDR1 as LGHNA and CDR2 as YNFKEQ. The CDR3 has 20 amino acids. V lost 3 bases to trimming and J lost 8 bases, with 34 bases between them. The CDR3 DNA is TGTGCCAGCAGCCAGGATCAGGCTTTTACGGACAGCGGAAAGTTATGGGGCTACACCTTC. It specifies CASSQDQAFTDSGKLWGYTF.

This chain uses TRBV19 with TRBJ2-5, with a tentative D call TRBD2 (6 bases). The CDR3 extends over 14 amino acids. V was trimmed by 4 bases and J by 5 bases, leaving 14 bases between them. Per germline, CDR1 LNHDA and CDR2 SQIVND (reference sequence). The CDR3 protein is CASSRRDPVETQYF. The CDR3 nucleotides read TGTGCCAGTAGTAGGCGGGACCCGGTGGAGACCCAGTACTTC. Full variable domain (remainder filled in from reference TRBV19 and TRBJ2-5): DGGITQSPKYLFRKEGQNVTLSCEQNLNHDAMYWYRQDPGQGLRLIYYSQIVNDFQKGDIAEGYSVSREKKESFPLTVTSAQKNPTAFYLCASSRRDPVETQYFGPGTRLLVL.

This chain uses TRBV29-1 with TRBJ2-5; possibly TRBD1 or TRBD2 for D (6 bases each). Between the trimmed V and J ends, which lost 6 bases and 4 bases, there was a span of 15 bases. The CDR3 runs 13 residues. Germline V gene data show CDR1 as SQVTM and CDR2 as ANQGSEA. CDR3 sequence: CSVDRTGAETQYF. The CDR3, as DNA: TGCAGCGTAGACAGGACGGGGGCAGAGACCCAGTACTTC.

This chain connects TRBV7-2 to TRBJ2-5; D uncertain. The germline V gene has CDR1 SGHTA and CDR2 FQGNSA. CDR3 length: 12 residues. The germline V and J ends were trimmed by 5 bases and 5 bases, with 9 bases remaining between them. The CDR3 spells CASSQTMETQYF. In DNA form, the CDR3 reads TGTGCCAGCAGCCAGACCATGGAGACCCAGTACTTC. Complete variable domain (other parts from reference TRBV7-2 and TRBJ2-5): GAGVSQSPSNKVTEKGKDVELRCDPISGHTALYWYRQSLGQGLEFLIYFQGNSAPDKSGLPSDRFSAERTGGSVSTLTIQRTQQEDSAVYLCASSQTMETQYFGPGTRLLVL.

The chain is built from TRBV5-1 and TRBJ2-7; D is perhaps TRBD1 (5 bases). Trimming removed 4 bases at V and 7 bases at J, with 12 bases between. Germline values: CDR1 SGHRS, CDR2 YFSETQ. The CDR3 has 12 amino acids. In nucleotides, the CDR3 is TGCGCCAGCAGCGCAGGGTTTGAGGAGCAGTACTTC. Translated: CASSAGFEEQYF.

The chain recombines TRBV7-2 with TRBJ2-1; tentatively, D is TRBD1 (6 bases). CDR3 size: 15 residues. Trimming pared 2 bases from V and 3 bases from J, leaving 11 bases between. Germline V gives CDR1 SGHTA, CDR2 FQGNSA. The CDR3 reads CASSLRAGDYNEQFF. In nucleotides, the CDR3 is TGTGCCAGCAGCTTAAGGGCAGGGGACTACAATGAGCAGTTCTTC.

This clone was found once. This chain uses TRBV28 with TRBJ1-2, with TRBD1 identical over 8 bases. From germline, CDR1 is MDHEN and CDR2 SYDVKM. J lost 1 base, V lost 0 bases, and 1 base had no gene match. The CDR3 is 15 amino acids. In DNA form, the CDR3 reads TGTGCCAGCAGTTTATGGGACAGGGATAACTATGGCTACACCTTC. It specifies CASSLWDRDNYGYTF.

This sequence joins TRBV7-6 and TRBJ2-2; D not certain. The germline V gene has CDR1 SGHVS and CDR2 FNYEAQ. The CDR3 loop spans 13 amino acids. V gave up 1 base and J gave up 7 bases, with 7 bases separating them. The CDR3 is CASSLGASGELFF. The CDR3 DNA reads as TGTGCCAGCAGCTTAGGAGCTAGCGGGGAGCTGTTTTTT.

This sequence joins TRBV4-3 and TRBJ2-2, with 14 bases matching TRBD2. The CDR3 runs to 21 residues. J gave up 4 bases and V 5 bases, and 18 bases lay outside the gene matches. Germline loops: CDR1 LGHNA, CDR2 YSLEER. The CDR3 DNA follows: TGCGCCAGCAGCTATCTACCTCCGGGACTAGCGGGGGCCTGGGGCACCGGGGAGCTGTTTTTT. It codes for CASSYLPPGLAGAWGTGELFF.

The J gene is TRBJ2-1, the V gene TRBV11-2, with D perhaps TRBD2 (6 bases). Deletions cut 1 base from V and 4 bases from J, with 11 bases between. CDR3 length equals 15 residues. The germline V gene has CDR1 SGHAT and CDR2 FQNNGV. CDR3 bases: TGTGCCAGCAGCTTAGGGGTGGGGAGGTACAATGAGCAGTTCTTC. It specifies CASSLGVGRYNEQFF.

The table lists this clone with a count of one. The chain recombines TRBV5-1 with TRBJ2-1; the D gene is possibly TRBD1 (6 bases). The CDR3 is 14 amino acids. V lost 0 bases to trimming and J lost 10 bases, with 14 bases between them. CDR1 and CDR2 (germline): SGHRS, YFSETQ. CDR3 loop: CASSLDWQGSEQFF. CDR3 bases: TGCGCCAGCAGCTTGGATTGGCAGGGGAGCGAGCAGTTCTTC. The full variable domain, with the rest looked up from reference TRBV5-1 and TRBJ2-1, is KAGVTQTPRYLIKTRGQQVTLSCSPISGHRSVSWYQQTPGQGLQFLFEYFSETQRNKGNFPGRFSGRQFSNSRSEMNVSTLELGDSALYLCASSLDWQGSEQFFGPGTRLTVL.

The V call is TRBV5-1, the J call TRBJ2-7, with TRBD1 identical over 9 bases. Germline assignment: CDR1 SGHRS and CDR2 YFSETQ. J gave up 8 bases and V 3 bases, and 12 bases lay outside the gene matches. The CDR3 is made up of 15 amino acids. CDR3 DNA sequence: TGCGCCAGCAGCTGGGGGACAGGGATCGGGGAGCAGCAGTACTTC. It encodes CASSWGTGIGEQQYF. Full variable domain (missing parts from reference TRBV5-1 and TRBJ2-7): KAGVTQTPRYLIKTRGQQVTLSCSPISGHRSVSWYQQTPGQGLQFLFEYFSETQRNKGNFPGRFSGRQFSNSRSEMNVSTLELGDSALYLCASSWGTGIGEQQYFGPGTRLTVT.

This chain links TRBV21-1 with TRBJ1-2. TRBV21-1 is an annotated pseudogene. This CDR3 has 15 residues. CDR3 bases: TGTGCCAGCAGCAAAGGTCCGATCGCCCAAACTGAGTACACCTTC. Translated: CASSKGPIAQTEYTF.

This chain uses TRBV9 with TRBJ2-6, with D perhaps given as TRBD1 or TRBD2 (5 bases each). V lost 2 bases and J lost 0, with 15 bases in between. The CDR3 covers 18 residues. Germline V gives CDR1 SGDLS, CDR2 YYNGEE. The CDR3: CASSVPGPQYSGANVLTF. CDR3 in DNA: TGTGCCAGCAGCGTCCCGGGACCGCAATACTCTGGGGCCAACGTCCTGACTTTC.

This chain connects TRBV7-6 to TRBJ2-7, with D perhaps TRBD2 (7 bases). This CDR3 comprises 14 residues. V gave up 1 base and J gave up 5 bases, with 12 bases separating them. The germline V gene has CDR1 SGHVS and CDR2 FNYEAQ. The CDR3 protein is CASSLVGGRDEQYF. The DNA of the CDR3 is TGTGCCAGCAGCTTAGTGGGGGGGCGAGACGAGCAGTACTTC. Filled out from reference TRBV7-6 and TRBJ2-7, the complete variable domain reads GAGVSQSPRYKVTKRGQDVALRCDPISGHVSLYWYRQALGQGPEFLTYFNYEAQQDKSGLPNDRFSAERPEGSISTLTIQRTEQRDSAMYRCASSLVGGRDEQYFGPGTRLTVT.

This clone is large in the sample. The V and J genes are TRBV11-2 and TRBJ2-1; D ambiguous. This CDR3 contains 15 residues. V was cut by 0 bases and J by 6 bases, with 12 bases left in between. Germline V gene data show CDR1 as SGHAT and CDR2 as FQNNGV. This CDR3 is CASSLEPGRSNEQFF. The CDR3 nucleotides are TGTGCCAGCAGCTTAGAACCCGGACGAAGCAATGAGCAGTTCTTC.